One sample yielded the 26 T cell receptor beta chains listed below, sequenced in a study of blood T cell repertoires in COVID-19 (dated by TCRdb to the early 2020s). The library was generated by the immunoSEQ multiplex PCR assay. TCRdb re-hosts the immuneACCESS table, in-frame sequences only. Its copies lack some clones; in the studies checked, an unresolved V gene accounts for under half of them, and the cause for the rest is not known. The sample includes 85,000 to 110,000 clones, with around 92% observed a single time. Around 3.7% of the sample goes to the ten largest clones. The sequenced material came from peripheral blood. These receptors originate from a woman in her sixties with acute or convalescent COVID-19.

This rearrangement joins TRBV7-8 to TRBJ1-2; D gene uncertain. This CDR3 is 15 amino acids long. V shed 1 base and J shed 5 bases, with 14 bases lying between them. From germline, CDR1 is SGHVS and CDR2 FQNEAQ. Here the CDR3 reads CASSLVPDPGYGYTF. The CDR3 DNA reads as TGTGCCAGCAGCTTAGTACCGGACCCGGGATATGGCTACACCTTC.

The rearrangement uses TRBV11-2 and TRBJ2-7; 9 bases agree with TRBD2. Trimming took 4 bases from V and 0 from J; bases not matched to a gene: 4. The CDR3 consists of 15 residues. From germline, CDR1 is SGHAT and CDR2 FQNNGV. In DNA form, the CDR3 reads TGTGCCAGCAGCTCTCGACTAGCGGTCTCCTACGAGCAGTACTTC. Translated: CASSSRLAVSYEQYF.

The chain has TRBV6-5 and TRBJ1-2; 7 bases agree with TRBD1. This CDR3 comprises 15 residues. CDR1 is MNHEY and CDR2 is SVGAGI in the germline V gene. V gave up 7 bases and J gave up 5 bases; unmatched junction bases: 13. CDR3 sequence reads: CASISGAGGFYGYTF. The CDR3 nucleotides are TGTGCCAGCATCTCAGGGGCAGGGGGATTTTATGGCTACACCTTC.

The chain has TRBV19 and TRBJ2-2; maybe TRBD1 (6 bases). CDR3 length: 17 amino acids. V was cut by 6 bases and J by 6 bases, with 23 bases left in between. Germline CDR1 reads LNHDA; CDR2 reads SQIVND (reference sequence). In nucleotides, the CDR3 is TGTGCCAGTAGACCGACCCATACAGGGAATGGAGCCGGGGAGCTGTTTTTT. It specifies CASRPTHTGNGAGELFF.

The V gene is TRBV19, the J gene TRBJ1-6, with 11 bases identical to TRBD1. With V trimmed by 5 bases and J by 5 bases, 5 bases remained unmatched. Germline V gene lookup returns CDR1 LNHDA and CDR2 SQIVND (reference sequence). The CDR3 contains 16 residues. This chain's CDR3 is CASSPGQGANNSPLHF. In DNA form, the CDR3 reads TGTGCCAGTAGTCCTGGACAGGGGGCCAATAATTCACCCCTCCACTTT.

The chain has TRBV19 and TRBJ1-5, with D unresolved. The CDR3 consists of 16 residues. V lost 5 bases and J 7 bases, leaving 21 bases between the germline ends. Germline assignment: CDR1 LNHDA and CDR2 SQIVND (reference sequence). CDR3 region: CASSPSNAGSGQPQHF. CDR3 nucleotides: TGTGCCAGTAGTCCATCCAATGCCGGGAGTGGCCAGCCCCAGCATTTT.

The V and J genes are TRBV5-8 and TRBJ1-1; D call uncertain. This CDR3 spans 15 amino acids. Trimming took 2 bases from V and 1 from J, leaving 12 bases between them. Germline V CDR1 and CDR2: SGHTS, YDEGEE. CDR3 residues: CASSFRAAPNTEAFF. CDR3 nucleotide sequence: TGTGCCAGCAGCTTCCGCGCGGCCCCGAACACTGAAGCTTTCTTT.

The chain couples TRBV6-5 to TRBJ2-5; 9 bases agree with TRBD2. Germline trimming cut 2 bases from V and 4 bases from J; bases unmatched to any gene: 8. The CDR3 is 16 residues long. Germline V CDR1 and CDR2: MNHEY, SVGAGI. The CDR3 is CASSYSVAGAGETQYF. The DNA for the CDR3 is TGTGCCAGCAGTTACAGCGTAGCGGGAGCGGGAGAGACCCAGTACTTC.

This chain connects TRBV7-9 to TRBJ2-3; 9 bases agree with TRBD2. J gave up 4 bases and V 5 bases, and 4 bases lay outside the gene matches. The V gene's germline CDR1 is SEHNR and CDR2 FQNEAQ (reference sequence). CDR3 length equals 14 residues. CDR3 residues: CASSLSGSADTQYF. CDR3 nucleotide sequence: TGTGCCAGCAGCCTTAGCGGGAGCGCAGATACGCAGTATTTT.

This clone was seen once. This chain uses TRBV9 with TRBJ2-1, with a possible D match to TRBD2 (5 bases). The CDR3 is made up of 12 amino acids. In germline, CDR1 is SGDLS, CDR2 YYNGEE. V was pared by 3 bases and J by 6 bases, with 7 bases between. CDR3: CASSGGLNEQFF. In DNA form, the CDR3 reads TGTGCCAGCAGCGGCGGACTCAATGAGCAGTTCTTC.

The V call is TRBV6-5, the J call TRBJ1-6; 8 bases fit TRBD1. With V trimmed by 4 bases and J by 2 bases, 4 bases remained unmatched. Germline CDR1 MNHEY, CDR2 SVGAGI. The CDR3 is made up of 16 amino acids. CDR3 sequence (DNA): TGTGCCAGCAGTTCGGACAGGGCCACCTATAATTCACCCCTCCACTTT. The encoded protein is CASSSDRATYNSPLHF.

A single count supports this clone. The rearrangement joins TRBV7-8 to TRBJ2-1, with no clear D. This CDR3 contains 14 residues. Between the trimmed V and J ends, which lost 2 bases and 6 bases, there was a span of 11 bases. Germline V gene data show CDR1 as SGHVS and CDR2 as FQNEAQ. The CDR3 region has the DNA TGTGCCAGCAGCTTAAGGCGGCAGAGCAATGAGCAGTTCTTC. Protein: CASSLRRQSNEQFF.

This sequence joins TRBV6-1 and TRBJ1-5; D gene ambiguous. Trimming removed 2 bases from V and 2 bases from J, with 10 bases in between. This CDR3 is 15 amino acids long. Per the germline V gene, CDR1 is MNHNS and CDR2 is SASEGT. The CDR3 DNA follows: TGTGCCAGCAGTGAACTCCCGAGGGGCAATCAGCCCCAGCATTTT. It specifies CASSELPRGNQPQHF.

The chain combines TRBV19 with TRBJ1-1, with no clear D. V gave up 7 bases and J gave up 1 base, with 13 bases separating them. This CDR3 has 14 amino acids. Germline CDR1 LNHDA, CDR2 SQIVND (reference sequence). CDR3 nucleotide sequence: TGTGCCAGTACCCCCCAGAAACCGAACACTGAAGCTTTCTTT. It codes for CASTPQKPNTEAFF.

The rearrangement joins TRBV6-1 to TRBJ2-1; 11 bases agree with TRBD2. CDR1 MNHNS and CDR2 SASEGT come from the germline V gene. Trimming took 4 bases from V and 4 from J; bases not matched to a gene: 9. This CDR3 region has 17 residues. CDR3 residues: CASSASFSGRGYNEQFF. In DNA form, the CDR3 reads TGTGCCAGCAGTGCCTCCTTTAGCGGGAGGGGTTACAATGAGCAGTTCTTC.

This clone was detected only a few times. The rearrangement links TRBV2 to TRBJ2-5; 14 positions agree with TRBD2. Germline V CDR1 and CDR2: SNHLY, FYNNEI. Trimming cost V 5 bases and J 5 bases; bases outside gene matches: 7. This CDR3 has 16 amino acids. CDR3 in amino acids: CASSRGTSGSGETQYF. CDR3 bases: TGTGCCAGCAGTCGAGGGACTAGCGGGAGCGGGGAGACCCAGTACTTC. Complete variable domain (other parts from reference TRBV2 and TRBJ2-5): EPEVTQTPSHQVTQMGQEVILRCVPISNHLYFYWYRQILGQKVEFLVSFYNNEISEKSEIFDDQFSVERPDGSNFTLKIRSTKLEDSAMYFCASSRGTSGSGETQYFGPGTRLLVL.

This clone appeared once. The chain joins TRBV4-2 to TRBJ1-1; D possibly corresponds to TRBD1 (5 bases). V shed 0 bases and J shed 2 bases, with 10 bases lying between them. CDR3 length equals 15 residues. Germline V CDR1 and CDR2: LGHNA, YNFKEQ. The CDR3 protein is CASSQEATANTEAFF. The CDR3 DNA is TGTGCCAGCAGCCAAGAGGCGACAGCCAACACTGAAGCTTTCTTT.

The chain is built from TRBV3-1 (or the pseudogene TRBV3-2) and TRBJ1-2; D gene uncertain. V dropped 1 base and J dropped 8 bases, with 17 bases sitting between them. This CDR3 is 15 amino acids long. Germline CDR1 is LGHDT and CDR2 is YNNKEL (reference sequence). The DNA for the CDR3 is TGTGCCAGCAGCCAAGGGAGGGAGCCCTACCGGGGCTACACCTTC. This translates into CASSQGREPYRGYTF.

The chain is built from TRBV5-1 and TRBJ1-3, with D perhaps matching TRBD1 (6 bases). Germline V gene sequence: CDR1 SGHRS, CDR2 YFSETQ. V lost 1 base and J lost 0, with 11 bases in between. The CDR3 contains 16 residues. CDR3 nucleotide sequence: TGCGCCAGCAGCTTGATTCAGGGGAGCTCTGGAAACACCATATATTTT. As protein: CASSLIQGSSGNTIYF.

CDR3: CASSFQTGSGTDTQYF. CDR3 bases: TGTGCCAGCAGCTTTCAGACAGGGAGCGGCACAGATACGCAGTATTTT. The chain couples TRBV7-9 to TRBJ2-3, with 7 bases aligning to TRBD1. This CDR3 spans 16 amino acids. V shed 3 bases and J 1 base; nucleotides not matched to a gene: 7. Germline CDR1 and CDR2: SEHNR and FQNEAQ (reference sequence). Complete variable domain (other parts from reference TRBV7-9 and TRBJ2-3): DTGVSQNPRHKITKRGQNVTFRCDPISEHNRLYWYRQTLGQGPEFLTYFQNEAQLEKSRLLSDRFSAERPKGSFSTLEIQRTEQGDSAMYLCASSFQTGSGTDTQYFGPGTRLTVL.

The chain has TRBV9 and TRBJ1-4, with D possibly TRBD1 on 6 matching bases. V gave up 4 bases and J gave up 7 bases, with 23 bases separating them. This CDR3 has 17 amino acids. Looked up from germline, CDR1 is SGDLS and CDR2 is YYNGEE. The CDR3 loop reads CASSPHGGRGGSEKLFF. The CDR3 nucleotides read TGTGCCAGCAGCCCCCACGGTGGCAGGGGTGGTAGTGAAAAACTGTTTTTT.

The chain has TRBV27 and TRBJ2-1, with D perhaps TRBD1 (5 bases). Germline V lookup: CDR1 MNHEY, CDR2 SMNVEV (reference sequence). Trimming took 2 bases from V and 4 from J, leaving 21 bases between them. There are 18 residues in the CDR3. The CDR3 DNA follows: TGTGCCAGCAGTTTAGAGGTTACAGGCGGTTTGATTTACAATGAGCAGTTCTTC. It codes for CASSLEVTGGLIYNEQFF.

The rearrangement uses TRBV2 and TRBJ2-2, with 8 bases matching TRBD2. Germline V gene data show CDR1 as SNHLY and CDR2 as FYNNEI. The CDR3 has 15 amino acids. With V trimmed by 1 base and J by 3 bases, 1 base remained unmatched. CDR3 sequence: CASSEGAGDTGELFF. The DNA for the CDR3 is TGTGCCAGCAGTGAAGGAGCGGGAGACACCGGGGAGCTGTTTTTT.

The chain has TRBV27 and TRBJ2-2, with D uncertain. Trimming stripped 5 bases from V and 1 base from J, with 14 bases between. This CDR3 is 16 amino acids long. Germline loops: CDR1 MNHEY, CDR2 SMNVEV (reference sequence). For the CDR3, the DNA is TGTGCCAGCAGTCCTGATCCTCGGTGGAACACCGGGGAGCTGTTTTTT. As protein: CASSPDPRWNTGELFF.

The rearrangement links TRBV5-6 to TRBJ2-3; D is perhaps TRBD1 (6 bases). This CDR3 comprises 13 residues. CDR1 is SGHDT, CDR2 YYEEEE, per germline. V was pared by 3 bases and J by 8 bases, with 13 bases between. As DNA, the CDR3 is TGTGCCAGCAGCTGGTACCAGGGGACTACGCAGTATTTT. Translation: CASSWYQGTTQYF.

This clone has a single count. The chain employs TRBV19 and TRBJ2-1; 13 bases fit TRBD2. With V trimmed by 4 bases and J by 9 bases, 6 bases remained unmatched. This CDR3 has 15 amino acids. Germline V gives CDR1 LNHDA, CDR2 SQIVND (reference sequence). The CDR3 protein is CASSTGTSGISEQFF. The CDR3 nucleotides read TGTGCCAGTAGTACCGGGACTAGCGGGATTTCTGAGCAGTTCTTC.